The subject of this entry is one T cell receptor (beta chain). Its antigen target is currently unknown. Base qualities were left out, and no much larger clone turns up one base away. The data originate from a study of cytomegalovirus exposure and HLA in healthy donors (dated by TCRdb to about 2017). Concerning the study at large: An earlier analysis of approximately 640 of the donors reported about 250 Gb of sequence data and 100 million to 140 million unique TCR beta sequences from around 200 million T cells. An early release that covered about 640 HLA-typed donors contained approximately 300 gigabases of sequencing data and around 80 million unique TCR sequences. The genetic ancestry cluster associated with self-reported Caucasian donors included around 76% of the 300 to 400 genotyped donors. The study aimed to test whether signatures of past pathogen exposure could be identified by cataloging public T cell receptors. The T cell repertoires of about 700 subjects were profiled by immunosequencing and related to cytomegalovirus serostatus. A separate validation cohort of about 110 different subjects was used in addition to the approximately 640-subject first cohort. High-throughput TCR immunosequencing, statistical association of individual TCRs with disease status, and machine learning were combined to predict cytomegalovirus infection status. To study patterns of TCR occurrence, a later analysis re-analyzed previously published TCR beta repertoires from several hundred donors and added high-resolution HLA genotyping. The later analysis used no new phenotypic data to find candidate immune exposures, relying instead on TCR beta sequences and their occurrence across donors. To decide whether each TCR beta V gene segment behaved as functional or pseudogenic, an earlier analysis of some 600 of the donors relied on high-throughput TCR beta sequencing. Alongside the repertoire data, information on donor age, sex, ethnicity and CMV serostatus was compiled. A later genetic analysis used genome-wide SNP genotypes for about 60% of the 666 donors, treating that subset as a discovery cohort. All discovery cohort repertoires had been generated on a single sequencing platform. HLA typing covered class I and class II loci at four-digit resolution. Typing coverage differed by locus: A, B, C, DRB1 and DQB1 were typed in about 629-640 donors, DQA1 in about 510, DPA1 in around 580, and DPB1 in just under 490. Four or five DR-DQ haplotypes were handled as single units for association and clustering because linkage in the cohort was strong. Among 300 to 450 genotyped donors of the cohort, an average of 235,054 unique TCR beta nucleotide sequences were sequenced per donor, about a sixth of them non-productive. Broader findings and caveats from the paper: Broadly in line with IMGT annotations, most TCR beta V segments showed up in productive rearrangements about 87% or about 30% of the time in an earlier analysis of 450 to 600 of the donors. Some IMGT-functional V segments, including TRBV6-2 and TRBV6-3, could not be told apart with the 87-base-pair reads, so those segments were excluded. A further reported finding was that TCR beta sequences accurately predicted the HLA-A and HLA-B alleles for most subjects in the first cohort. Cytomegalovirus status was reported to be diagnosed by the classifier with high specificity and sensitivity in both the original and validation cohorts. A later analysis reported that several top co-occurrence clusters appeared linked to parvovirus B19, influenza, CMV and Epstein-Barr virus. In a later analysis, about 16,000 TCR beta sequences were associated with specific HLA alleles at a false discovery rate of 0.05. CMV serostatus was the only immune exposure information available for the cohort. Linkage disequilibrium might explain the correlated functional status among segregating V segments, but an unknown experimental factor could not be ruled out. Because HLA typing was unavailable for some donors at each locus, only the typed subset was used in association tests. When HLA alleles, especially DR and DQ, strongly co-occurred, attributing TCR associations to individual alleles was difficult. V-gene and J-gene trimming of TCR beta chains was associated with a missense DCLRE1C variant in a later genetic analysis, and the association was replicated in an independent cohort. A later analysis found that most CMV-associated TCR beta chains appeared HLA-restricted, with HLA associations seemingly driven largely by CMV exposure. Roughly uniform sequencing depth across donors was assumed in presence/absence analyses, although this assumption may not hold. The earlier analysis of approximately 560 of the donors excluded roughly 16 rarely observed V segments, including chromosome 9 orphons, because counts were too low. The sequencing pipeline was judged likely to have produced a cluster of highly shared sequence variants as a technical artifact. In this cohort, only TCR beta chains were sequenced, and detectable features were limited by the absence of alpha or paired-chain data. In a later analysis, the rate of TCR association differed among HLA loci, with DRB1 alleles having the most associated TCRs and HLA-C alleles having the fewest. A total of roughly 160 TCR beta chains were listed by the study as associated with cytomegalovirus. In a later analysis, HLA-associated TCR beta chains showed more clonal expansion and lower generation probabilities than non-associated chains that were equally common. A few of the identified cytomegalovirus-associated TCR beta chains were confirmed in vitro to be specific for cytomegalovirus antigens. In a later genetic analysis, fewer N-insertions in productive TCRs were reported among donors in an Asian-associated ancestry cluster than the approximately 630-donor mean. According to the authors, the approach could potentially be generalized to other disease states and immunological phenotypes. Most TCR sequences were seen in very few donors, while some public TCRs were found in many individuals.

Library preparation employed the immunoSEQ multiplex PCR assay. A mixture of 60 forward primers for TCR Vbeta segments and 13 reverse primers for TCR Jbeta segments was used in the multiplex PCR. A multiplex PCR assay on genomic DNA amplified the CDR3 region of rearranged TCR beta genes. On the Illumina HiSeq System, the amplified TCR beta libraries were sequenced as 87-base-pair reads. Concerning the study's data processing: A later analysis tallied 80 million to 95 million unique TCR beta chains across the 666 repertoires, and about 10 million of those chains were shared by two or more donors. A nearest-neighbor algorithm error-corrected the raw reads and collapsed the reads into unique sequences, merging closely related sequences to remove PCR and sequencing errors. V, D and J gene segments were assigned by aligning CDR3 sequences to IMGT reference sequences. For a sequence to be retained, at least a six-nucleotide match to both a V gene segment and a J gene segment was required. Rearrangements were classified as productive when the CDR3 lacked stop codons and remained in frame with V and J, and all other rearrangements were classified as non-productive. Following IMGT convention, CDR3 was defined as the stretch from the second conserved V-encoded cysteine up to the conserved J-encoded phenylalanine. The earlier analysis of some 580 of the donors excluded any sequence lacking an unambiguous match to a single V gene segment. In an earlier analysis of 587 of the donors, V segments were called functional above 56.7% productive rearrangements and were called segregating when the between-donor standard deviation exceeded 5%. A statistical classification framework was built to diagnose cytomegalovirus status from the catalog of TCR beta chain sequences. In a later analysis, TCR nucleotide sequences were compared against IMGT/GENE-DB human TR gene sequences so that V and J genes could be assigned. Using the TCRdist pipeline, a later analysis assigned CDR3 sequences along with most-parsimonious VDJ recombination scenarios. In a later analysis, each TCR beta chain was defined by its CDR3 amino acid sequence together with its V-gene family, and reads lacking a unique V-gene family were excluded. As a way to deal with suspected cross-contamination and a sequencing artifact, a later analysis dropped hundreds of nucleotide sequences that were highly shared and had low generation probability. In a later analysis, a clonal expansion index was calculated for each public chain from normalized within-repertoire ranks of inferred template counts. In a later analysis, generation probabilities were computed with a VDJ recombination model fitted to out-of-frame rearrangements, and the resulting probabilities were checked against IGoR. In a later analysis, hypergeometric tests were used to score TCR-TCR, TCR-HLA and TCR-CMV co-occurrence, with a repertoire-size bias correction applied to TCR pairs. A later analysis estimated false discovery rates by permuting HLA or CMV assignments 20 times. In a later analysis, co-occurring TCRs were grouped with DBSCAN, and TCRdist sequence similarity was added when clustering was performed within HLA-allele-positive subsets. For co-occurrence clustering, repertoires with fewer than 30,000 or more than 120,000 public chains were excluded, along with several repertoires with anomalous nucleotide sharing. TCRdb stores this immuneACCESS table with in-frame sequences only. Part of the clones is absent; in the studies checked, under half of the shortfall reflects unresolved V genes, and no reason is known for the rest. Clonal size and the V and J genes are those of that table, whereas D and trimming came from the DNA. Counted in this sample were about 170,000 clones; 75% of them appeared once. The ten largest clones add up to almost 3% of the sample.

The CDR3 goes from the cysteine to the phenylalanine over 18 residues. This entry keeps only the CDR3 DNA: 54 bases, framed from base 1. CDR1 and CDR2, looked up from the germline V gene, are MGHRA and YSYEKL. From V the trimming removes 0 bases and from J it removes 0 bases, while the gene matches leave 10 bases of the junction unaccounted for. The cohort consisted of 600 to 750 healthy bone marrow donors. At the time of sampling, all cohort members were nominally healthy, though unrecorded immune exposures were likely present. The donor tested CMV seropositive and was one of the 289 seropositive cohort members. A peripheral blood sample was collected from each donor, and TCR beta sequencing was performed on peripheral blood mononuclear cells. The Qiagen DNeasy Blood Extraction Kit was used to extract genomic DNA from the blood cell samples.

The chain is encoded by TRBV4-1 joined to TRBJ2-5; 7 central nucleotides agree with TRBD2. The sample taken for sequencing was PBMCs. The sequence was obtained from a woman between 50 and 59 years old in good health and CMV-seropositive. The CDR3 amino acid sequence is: CASSQDSDERGYQETQYF. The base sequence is TGCGCCAGCAGCCAAGATTCGGACGAGCGGGGCTACCAAGAGACCCAGTACTTC.